What follows are 8 T cell receptor beta chains derived from one specimen sequenced in a study of T cell changes during pregnancy in multiple sclerosis. Profiling relied on immunoSEQ multiplex PCR, and the TCRdb table lists in-frame clones only, not all of them. The sample yields some 94,000 clones, under 95% seen once. The sequenced sample was peripheral blood, obtained in the first trimester of pregnancy. Receptors were obtained from a female donor in good health, enrolled as a control in a pregnancy study.

The chain employs TRBV5-5 and TRBJ2-4, with D perhaps TRBD1 (6 bases). V was cut by 3 bases and J by 8 bases, with 15 bases left in between. The CDR3 has 14 residues. The germline V gene encodes CDR1 SGHKS and CDR2 YYEKEE (reference sequence). For the CDR3, the DNA is TGTGCCAGCAGCTACAGGGTGGGCTTGGACATTCAGTACTTC. Its protein is CASSYRVGLDIQYF.

The V call is TRBV28, the J call TRBJ1-6; 8 bases match TRBD1. The CDR3 is 15 residues long. Germline V gene sequence: CDR1 MDHEN, CDR2 SYDVKM. Trimming removed 3 bases from V and 8 bases from J; junction bases left unmatched: 6. The CDR3 here is CASSFGQGRDSPLHF. The CDR3 region has the DNA TGTGCCAGCAGTTTCGGACAGGGACGGGATTCACCCCTCCACTTT.

The J gene is TRBJ1-1, the V gene TRBV7-3; D unclear. This CDR3 spans 15 amino acids. Germline CDR1 SGHTA, CDR2 FQGTGA. V was shortened by 5 bases and J by 0 bases, with 13 bases between the two germline ends. The CDR3 sequence: CASSPLGRMNTEAFF. CDR3 DNA: TGTGCCAGCAGCCCTCTGGGGAGGATGAACACTGAAGCTTTCTTT.

This chain uses TRBV6-1 with TRBJ2-1; 12 bases align to TRBD2. Germline V CDR1 and CDR2: MNHNS, SASEGT. J lost 7 bases, V lost 4 bases, and 5 bases had no gene match. The CDR3 has 15 residues. CDR3 sequence reads: CASSGSSGGANEQFF. The CDR3 coding sequence is TGTGCCAGCAGTGGGTCTAGCGGGGGGGCAAATGAGCAGTTCTTC.

V is TRBV28 and J is TRBJ2-7, with D possibly TRBD1 on 6 matching bases. The CDR3 loop spans 13 amino acids. Germline V gene data show CDR1 as MDHEN and CDR2 as SYDVKM. Between the trimmed V and J ends, which lost 5 bases and 2 bases, there was a span of 10 bases. The CDR3 protein is CASSRTVTYEQYF. CDR3 DNA sequence: TGTGCCAGCAGTAGGACAGTAACCTACGAGCAGTACTTC.

The chain is built from TRBV25-1 and TRBJ2-7; 8 positions agree with TRBD1. The germline V gene has CDR1 MGHDK and CDR2 SYGVNS. V lost 4 bases, J lost 3 bases, and 11 bases stayed unmatched. This CDR3 region has 16 residues. CDR3 nucleotides: TGTGCCAGCAGTGCCCTATTCGGACAGGGTAACTACGAGCAGTACTTC. It codes for CASSALFGQGNYEQYF.

This CDR3 reads CASSQERTSGGHSYNEQFF. Here the CDR3 DNA reads TGCGCCAGCAGCCAAGAGAGGACTAGCGGGGGCCATTCCTACAATGAGCAGTTCTTC. V is TRBV4-1 and J is TRBJ2-1, with 13 bases identical to TRBD2. Germline V gives CDR1 MGHRA, CDR2 YSYEKL. V dropped 0 bases and J dropped 1; count of bases not matched to a gene: 6. The CDR3 is 19 amino acids.

This chain joins TRBV6-1 and TRBJ2-5; weak D call: TRBD2 (7 bases). The CDR3 extends over 16 amino acids. Trimming took off 3 bases at V and 1 base at J, with 15 bases between the two ends. Germline V gene sequence: CDR1 MNHNS, CDR2 SASEGT. The CDR3 bases are TGTGCCAGCAGTGAGTTGGGGGGGGGCCTCCAAGAGACCCAGTACTTC. Protein sequence: CASSELGGGLQETQYF.